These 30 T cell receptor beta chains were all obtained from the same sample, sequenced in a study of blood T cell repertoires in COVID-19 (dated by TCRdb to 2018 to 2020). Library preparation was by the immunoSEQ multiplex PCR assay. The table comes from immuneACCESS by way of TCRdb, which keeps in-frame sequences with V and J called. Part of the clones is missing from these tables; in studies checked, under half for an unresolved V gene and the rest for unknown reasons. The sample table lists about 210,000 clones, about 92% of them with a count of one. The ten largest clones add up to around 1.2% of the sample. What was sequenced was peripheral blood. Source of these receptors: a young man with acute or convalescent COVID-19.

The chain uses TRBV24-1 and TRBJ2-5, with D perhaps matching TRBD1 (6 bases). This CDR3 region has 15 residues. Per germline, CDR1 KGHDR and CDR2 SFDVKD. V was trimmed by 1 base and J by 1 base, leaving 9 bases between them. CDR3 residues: CATSDFTDSQETQYF. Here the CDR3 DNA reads TGTGCCACCAGTGATTTCACGGACAGCCAAGAGACCCAGTACTTC.

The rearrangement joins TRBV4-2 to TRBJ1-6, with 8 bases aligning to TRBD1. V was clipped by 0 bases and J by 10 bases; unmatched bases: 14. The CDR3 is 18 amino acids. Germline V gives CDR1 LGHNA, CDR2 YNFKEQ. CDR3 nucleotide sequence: TGTGCCAGCAGCCAAGATCCCCGGACAGGGAACTTTGACTCACCCCTCCACTTT. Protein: CASSQDPRTGNFDSPLHF.

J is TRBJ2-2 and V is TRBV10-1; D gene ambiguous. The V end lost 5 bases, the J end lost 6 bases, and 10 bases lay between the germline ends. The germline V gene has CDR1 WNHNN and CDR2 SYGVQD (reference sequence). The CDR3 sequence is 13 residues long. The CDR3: CASSLTAAGELFF. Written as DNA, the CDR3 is TGCGCCAGCAGTTTAACAGCAGCCGGGGAGCTGTTTTTT.

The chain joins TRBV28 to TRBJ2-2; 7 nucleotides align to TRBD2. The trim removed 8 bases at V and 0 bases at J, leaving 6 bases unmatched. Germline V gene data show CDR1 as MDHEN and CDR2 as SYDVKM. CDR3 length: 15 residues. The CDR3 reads CASRGGGTNTGELFF. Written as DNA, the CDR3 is TGTGCCAGCCGAGGCGGGGGTACGAACACCGGGGAGCTGTTTTTT.

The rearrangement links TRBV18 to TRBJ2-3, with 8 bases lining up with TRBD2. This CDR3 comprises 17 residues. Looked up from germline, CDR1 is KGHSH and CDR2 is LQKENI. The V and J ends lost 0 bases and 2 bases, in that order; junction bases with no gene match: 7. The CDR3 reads CASSPPILREDTDTQYF. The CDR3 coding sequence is TGTGCCAGCTCACCACCGATCCTGCGGGAGGACACAGATACGCAGTATTTT.

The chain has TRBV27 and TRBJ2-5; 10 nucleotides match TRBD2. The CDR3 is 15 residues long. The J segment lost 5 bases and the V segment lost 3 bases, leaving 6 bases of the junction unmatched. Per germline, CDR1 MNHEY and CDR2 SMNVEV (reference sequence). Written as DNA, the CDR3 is TGTGCCAGCAGTTTCCTAGCGGGAGTGGGGGAGACCCAGTACTTC. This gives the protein CASSFLAGVGETQYF.

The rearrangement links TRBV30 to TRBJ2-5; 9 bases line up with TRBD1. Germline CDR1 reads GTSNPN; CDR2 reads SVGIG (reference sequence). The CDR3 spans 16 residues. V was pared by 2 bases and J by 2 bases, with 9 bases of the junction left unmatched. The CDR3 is CAWSSPTGGVQETQYF. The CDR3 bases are TGTGCCTGGAGTTCCCCGACAGGGGGGGTACAAGAGACCCAGTACTTC.

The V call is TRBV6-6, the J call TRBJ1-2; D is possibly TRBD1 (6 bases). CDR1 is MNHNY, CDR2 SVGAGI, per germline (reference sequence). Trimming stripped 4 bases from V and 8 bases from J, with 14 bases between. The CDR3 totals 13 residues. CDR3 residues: CASSLIRGWGYTF. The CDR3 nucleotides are TGTGCCAGCAGTTTGATCAGGGGATGGGGCTACACCTTC.

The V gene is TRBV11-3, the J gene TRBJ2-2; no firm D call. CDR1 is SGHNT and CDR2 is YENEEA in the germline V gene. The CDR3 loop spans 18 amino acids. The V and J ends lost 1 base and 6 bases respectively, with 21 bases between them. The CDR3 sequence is CASSLGGPVLSLPGELFF. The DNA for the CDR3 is TGTGCCAGCAGCTTAGGAGGTCCGGTCCTAAGTCTACCCGGGGAGCTGTTTTTT.

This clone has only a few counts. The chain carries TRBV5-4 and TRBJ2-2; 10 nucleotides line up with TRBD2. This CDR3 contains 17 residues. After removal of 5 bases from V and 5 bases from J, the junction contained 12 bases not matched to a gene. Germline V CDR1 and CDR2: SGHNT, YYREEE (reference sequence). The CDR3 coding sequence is TGTGCCAGCAGGCAGGGGGGCCTAGCGGGAGTAACCGGGGAGCTGTTTTTT. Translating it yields CASRQGGLAGVTGELFF.

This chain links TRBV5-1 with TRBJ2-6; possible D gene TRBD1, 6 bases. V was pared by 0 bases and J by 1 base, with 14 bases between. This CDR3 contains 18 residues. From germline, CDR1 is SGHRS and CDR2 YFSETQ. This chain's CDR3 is CASSLVGRGRSGANVLTF. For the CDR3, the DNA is TGCGCCAGCAGCTTGGTCGGCAGGGGAAGGTCTGGGGCCAACGTCCTGACTTTC.

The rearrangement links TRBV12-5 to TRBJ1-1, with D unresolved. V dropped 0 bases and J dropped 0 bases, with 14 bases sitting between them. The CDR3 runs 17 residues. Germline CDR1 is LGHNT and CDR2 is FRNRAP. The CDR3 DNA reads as TGTGCTAGTGGTTTGGTAGTGGTCAGAACCATGAACACTGAAGCTTTCTTT. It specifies CASGLVVVRTMNTEAFF.

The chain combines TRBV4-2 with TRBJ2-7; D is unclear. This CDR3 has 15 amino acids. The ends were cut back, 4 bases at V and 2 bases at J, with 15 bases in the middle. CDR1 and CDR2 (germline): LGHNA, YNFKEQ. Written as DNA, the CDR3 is TGTGCCAGCAGCCCTCAGGTCGCTGACACCTACGAGCAGTACTTC. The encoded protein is CASSPQVADTYEQYF.

The CDR3 nucleotides read TGTGCCACAAAGAAGGCGGGTTGGAGCACAGATACGCAGTATTTT. Translating it yields CATKKAGWSTDTQYF. The gene calls are TRBV6-5 and TRBJ2-3; perhaps TRBD2 as D (5 bases). Germline assignment: CDR1 MNHEY and CDR2 SVGAGI. There are 15 residues in the CDR3. V was shortened by 10 bases and J by 0 bases, with 17 bases between the two germline ends.

The CDR3 DNA reads as TGTGCCTGGGCCGCGGGGAATCAGCCCCAGCATTTT. As protein: CAWAAGNQPQHF. The chain uses TRBV30 and TRBJ1-5; D is unclear. Trimming took off 5 bases at V and 4 bases at J, with 9 bases between the two ends. This CDR3 spans 12 amino acids. The germline V gene encodes CDR1 GTSNPN and CDR2 SVGIG (reference sequence).

This CDR3 is CASSVVAGGAQASDGYTF. CDR3 nucleotide sequence: TGTGCCAGCAGCGTAGTAGCGGGGGGGGCCCAGGCTTCGGATGGCTACACCTTC. The chain employs TRBV9 and TRBJ1-2, with D possibly TRBD1 on 6 matching bases. The CDR3 is 18 amino acids. Trimming shortened V by 0 bases and J by 6 bases, and 24 bases separated the two germline ends. The V gene's germline CDR1 is SGDLS and CDR2 YYNGEE.

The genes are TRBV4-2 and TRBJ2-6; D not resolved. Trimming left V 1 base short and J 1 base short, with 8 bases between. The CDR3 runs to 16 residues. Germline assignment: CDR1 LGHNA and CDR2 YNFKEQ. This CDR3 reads CASSQVELSGANVLTF. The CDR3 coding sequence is TGTGCCAGCAGCCAAGTGGAGCTGTCTGGGGCCAACGTCCTGACTTTC.

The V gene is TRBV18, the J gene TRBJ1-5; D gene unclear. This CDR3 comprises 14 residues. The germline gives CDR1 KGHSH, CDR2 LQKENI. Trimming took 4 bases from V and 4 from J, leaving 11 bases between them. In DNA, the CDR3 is TGTGCCAGCTCACAAGCAGGCATAAATCAGCCCCAGCATTTT. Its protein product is CASSQAGINQPQHF.

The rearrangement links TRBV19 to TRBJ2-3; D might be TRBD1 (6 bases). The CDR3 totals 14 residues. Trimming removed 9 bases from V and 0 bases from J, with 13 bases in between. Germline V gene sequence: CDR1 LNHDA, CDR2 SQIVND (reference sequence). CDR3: CASRQAISTDTQYF. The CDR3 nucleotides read TGTGCCAGCAGACAGGCTATAAGCACAGATACGCAGTATTTT.

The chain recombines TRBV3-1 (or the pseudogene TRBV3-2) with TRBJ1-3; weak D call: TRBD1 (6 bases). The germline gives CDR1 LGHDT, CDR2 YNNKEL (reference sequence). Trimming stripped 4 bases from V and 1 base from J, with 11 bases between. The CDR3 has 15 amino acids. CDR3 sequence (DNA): TGTGCCAGCAGCCCCAGGGGAAAGTCTGGAAACACCATATATTTT. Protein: CASSPRGKSGNTIYF.

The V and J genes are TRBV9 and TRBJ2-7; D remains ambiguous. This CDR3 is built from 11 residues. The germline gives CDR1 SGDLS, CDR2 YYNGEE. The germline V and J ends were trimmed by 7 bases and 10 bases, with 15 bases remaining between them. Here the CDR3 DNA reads TGTGCCAGCGCTGGGCAGTCTGAACAGTACTTC. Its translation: CASAGQSEQYF.

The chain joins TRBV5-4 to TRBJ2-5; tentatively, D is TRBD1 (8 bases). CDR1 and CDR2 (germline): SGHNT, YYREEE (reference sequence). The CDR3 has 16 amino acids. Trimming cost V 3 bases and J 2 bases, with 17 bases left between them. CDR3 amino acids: CASSSGQGLIQETQYF. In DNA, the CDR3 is TGTGCCAGCAGCTCCGGACAGGGACTAATACAAGAGACCCAGTACTTC.

The CDR3 sequence is CASRSLAGVNEQFF. In DNA form, the CDR3 reads TGCGCCAGCAGAAGCCTAGCGGGAGTCAATGAGCAGTTCTTC. J is TRBJ2-1 and V is TRBV10-2, with 10 bases identical to TRBD2. Losses at the gene ends were 6 bases for V and 6 bases for J; bases not matched to a gene: 5. This CDR3 region has 14 residues. Germline V gene lookup returns CDR1 WSHSY and CDR2 SAAADI.

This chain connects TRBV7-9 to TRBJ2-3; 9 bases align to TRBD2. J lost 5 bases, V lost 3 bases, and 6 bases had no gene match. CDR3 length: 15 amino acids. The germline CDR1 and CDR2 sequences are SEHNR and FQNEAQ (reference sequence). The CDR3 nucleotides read TGTGCCAGCAGCTTCAGTAGCGGGAGTAAAGATACGCAGTATTTT. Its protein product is CASSFSSGSKDTQYF.

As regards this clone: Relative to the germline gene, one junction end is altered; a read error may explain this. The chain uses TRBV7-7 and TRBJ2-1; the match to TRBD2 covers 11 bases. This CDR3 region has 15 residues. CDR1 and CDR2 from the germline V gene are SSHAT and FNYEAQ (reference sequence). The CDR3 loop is CASSLVLAGVNEQFF. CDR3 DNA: TGTGCTAGCAGCTTAGTACTAGCGGGAGTCAATGAGCAGTTCTTC.

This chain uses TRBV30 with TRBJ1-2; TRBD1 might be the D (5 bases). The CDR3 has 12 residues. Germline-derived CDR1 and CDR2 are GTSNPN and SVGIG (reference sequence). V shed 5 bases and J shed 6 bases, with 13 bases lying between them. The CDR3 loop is CAWAPQGNGYTF. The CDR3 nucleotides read TGTGCCTGGGCCCCCCAGGGAAATGGCTACACCTTC.

The CDR3 sequence is CSARRGLEQHF. The CDR3, as DNA: TGCAGTGCTAGAAGAGGACTTGAACAGCATTTT. The chain uses TRBV20-1 and TRBJ1-5; D ambiguous. Trimming shortened V by 2 bases and J by 13 bases, and 12 bases separated the two germline ends. The CDR3 totals 11 residues. Germline V lookup: CDR1 DFQATT, CDR2 SNEGSKA (reference sequence).

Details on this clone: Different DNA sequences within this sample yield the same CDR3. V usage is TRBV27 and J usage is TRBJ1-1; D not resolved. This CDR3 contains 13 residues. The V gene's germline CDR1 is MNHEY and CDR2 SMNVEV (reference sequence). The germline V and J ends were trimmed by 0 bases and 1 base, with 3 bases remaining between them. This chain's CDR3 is CASSLSRNTEAFF. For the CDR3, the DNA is TGTGCCAGCAGTTTATCCAGGAACACTGAAGCTTTCTTT.

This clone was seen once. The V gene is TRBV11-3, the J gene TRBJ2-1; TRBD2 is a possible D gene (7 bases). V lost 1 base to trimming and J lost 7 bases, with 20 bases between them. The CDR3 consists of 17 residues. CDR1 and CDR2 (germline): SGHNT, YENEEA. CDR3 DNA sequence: TGTGCCAGCAGCTTAGTTGGGCCTGGCGGGGGCCTAAATGAGCAGTTCTTC. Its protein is CASSLVGPGGGLNEQFF.

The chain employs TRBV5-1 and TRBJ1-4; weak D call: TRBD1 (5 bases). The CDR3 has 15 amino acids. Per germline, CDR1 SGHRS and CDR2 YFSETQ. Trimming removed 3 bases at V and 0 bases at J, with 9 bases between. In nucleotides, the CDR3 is TGCGCCAGCAGCTCGACAGCTTCAACTAATGAAAAACTGTTTTTT. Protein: CASSSTASTNEKLFF.